A selection of T cell receptor beta chains follows, all from one sample in a study of T cells after posttransplantation cyclophosphamide. Measured with immunoSEQ multiplex PCR; TCRdb has only the in-frame clones, and not every one. The data show about 30,000 clones, with none appearing a single time. Sequenced input: PBMCs. Source of these receptors: an older woman in good health, CMV-negative, and a related stem cell transplant donor. CDR3s include the opening cysteine and the closing phenylalanine or tryptophan. A D gene is named only where the DNA matches it firmly. The size of a clone is reported for some rows only, either as once, few or many, or as a class for expanded clones.

V	J	D	length	size	DNA	CDR3
TRBV6-5	TRBJ2-5	NA	14	NA	TGTGCCAGCAGTGAGCCTCTGCGCCGGGAGACCCAGTACTTC	CASSEPLRRETQYF
TRBV25-1	TRBJ1-4	NA	14	many	TGTGCCAGCAGTGATAGACACCTTAATGAAAAACTGTTTTTT	CASSDRHLNEKLFF
TRBV6-6	TRBJ1-4	TRBD1	13	many	TGTGCCAGCAGTTTACAGGGGATCGGAAAACTGTTTTTT	CASSLQGIGKLFF
TRBV12-3/TRBV12-4	TRBJ1-1	NA	16	many	TGTGCCAGCAGTCCCCAATCGCAGGGATTTAACACTGAAGCTTTCTTT	CASSPQSQGFNTEAFF
TRBV11-2	TRBJ1-1	NA	13	many	TGTGCCAGCAGCTTTCCAGGGAGGACTGAAGCTTTCTTT	CASSFPGRTEAFF
TRBV10-3	TRBJ2-7	TRBD1	14	medium-sized	TGTGCCACGACGGGACAGGATAACTCCTACGAGCAGTACTTC	CATTGQDNSYEQYF
TRBV6-4	TRBJ2-1	NA	12	many	TGTGCCAGCAGTGATTTCAAGGGGGAGCAGTTCTTC	CASSDFKGEQFF
TRBV4-1	TRBJ2-7	TRBD1	14	many	TGCGCCAGCAGCCAACAGACAGGGGGCTACGAGCAGTACTTC	CASSQQTGGYEQYF
TRBV7-6	TRBJ1-2	NA	13	many	TGTGCCAGCAGCTTCGACGGCCAGGGGGGCTACACCTTC	CASSFDGQGGYTF
TRBV30	TRBJ1-2	NA	12	few	TGTGCCTGGAGGGCGGGGTCTAATGGCTACACCTTC	CAWRAGSNGYTF
TRBV6-1	TRBJ1-1	TRBD1	13	many	TGTGCCAGCAGTCTAACAGGGGGCCCTGAAGCTTTCTTT	CASSLTGGPEAFF
TRBV2	TRBJ1-6	TRBD1	14	many	TGTGCCAGCAGCGGGGACAGGTGGCGTTCACCCCTCCACTTT	CASSGDRWRSPLHF
TRBV6-6	TRBJ2-3	TRBD2	16	many	TGTGCCAGCAGTTCCCTTGGGCGGGGGGGCATAGATACGCAGTATTTT	CASSSLGRGGIDTQYF
TRBV7-9	TRBJ2-1	NA	16	many	TGTGCCAGCAGCCCCATCCGCCGTAGCTCCTACAATGAGCAGTTCTTC	CASSPIRRSSYNEQFF
TRBV28	TRBJ1-6	NA	14	many	TGTGCCAGCAGCAAGATACACCCCTTCTCACCCCTCCACTTT	CASSKIHPFSPLHF
TRBV2	TRBJ1-1	TRBD1	11	many	TGTGCCGGGACCTTGGACAGGGGAGCTTTCTTT	CAGTLDRGAFF
TRBV12-3/TRBV12-4	TRBJ1-5	NA	15	many	TGTGCCAGCAGGACAGAAACAGGTGTCGATCAGCCCCAGCATTTT	CASRTETGVDQPQHF
TRBV4-1	TRBJ2-7	NA	15	many	TGCGCCAGCAGCCTTCGGGGGGAGGGGGGCTACGAGCAGTACTTC	CASSLRGEGGYEQYF
TRBV27	TRBJ2-3	TRBD2	15	many	TGTGCCAGTCAGGGGTTAGCGGGGGCCACAGATACGCAGTATTTT	CASQGLAGATDTQYF
TRBV7-9	TRBJ2-3	NA	12	many	TGTGCCAGCAGCTTATTCGGGGATACGCAGTATTTT	CASSLFGDTQYF
TRBV19	TRBJ2-1	TRBD2	17	many	TGTGCCACCCCATTATGGGCTAGCGGGGGGACGGACAATGAGCAGTTCTTC	CATPLWASGGTDNEQFF